A single sample gave rise to the 32 T cell receptor beta chains below, sequenced in a study of response to subunit inactivated influenza vaccine. TCRdb re-derived calls from the RT-PCR reads in MiXCR, one entry per CDR3 protein. The sample has approximately 700,000 distinct CDR3 sequences, approximately 15% seen once. Specimen: PBMCs from blood, collected 14 to 15 days before vaccination. These receptors all come from a man aged 50-59 years who received an inactivated influenza vaccine.

The rearrangement uses TRBV27 and TRBJ2-7, with a tentative D call TRBD1 (6 bases). Trimming took off 5 bases at V and 1 base at J, with 12 bases between the two ends. CDR1 is MNHEY and CDR2 is SMNVEV in the germline V gene (reference sequence). The CDR3 has 14 residues. The CDR3 DNA sequence: TGTGCCAGCAGTCCGAACAGGGAGTCCTACGAGCAGTACTTC. Its protein is CASSPNRESYEQYF.

CDR3 nucleotides: TGTGCCAGCAGCCAAACCGGGACTAGCAGGGATGAGCAGTTCTTC. It yields the protein CASSQTGTSRDEQFF. The V and J genes are TRBV28 and TRBJ2-1; 9 nucleotides agree with TRBD2. The CDR3 is 15 amino acids. The V segment lost 6 bases and the J segment 8 bases; nucleotides outside the gene matches: 11. CDR1 and CDR2 (germline): MDHEN, SYDVKM.

The chain uses TRBV2 and TRBJ2-5; unclear D gene. This CDR3 comprises 17 residues. The germline gives CDR1 SNHLY, CDR2 FYNNEI. V lost 2 bases and J 4 bases, leaving 20 bases between the germline ends. The CDR3 is CASSETRLIRVSETQYF. The DNA for the CDR3 is TGTGCCAGCAGTGAAACCAGACTTATTCGGGTGTCAGAGACCCAGTACTTC.

This chain links TRBV6-4 with TRBJ2-3, with D possibly TRBD1 on 6 matching bases. CDR1 is MRHNA, CDR2 SNTAGT, per germline. This CDR3 comprises 13 residues. V lost 0 bases to trimming and J lost 6 bases, with 7 bases between them. The CDR3 sequence: CASSDSRGDTQYF. DNA of the CDR3: TGTGCCAGCAGTGACTCGAGGGGGGATACGCAGTATTTT.

The rearrangement links TRBV5-1 to TRBJ2-7; 9 bases agree with TRBD1. The germline CDR1 and CDR2 sequences are SGHRS and YFSETQ. Trimming removed 3 bases from V and 4 bases from J; junction bases left unmatched: 8. The CDR3 is 15 amino acids. For the CDR3, the DNA is TGCGCCAGCAGCTCAACGCAAGGACAGGGGTACGAGCAGTACTTC. Its protein is CASSSTQGQGYEQYF. Filled out from reference TRBV5-1 and TRBJ2-7, the complete variable domain reads KAGVTQTPRYLIKTRGQQVTLSCSPISGHRSVSWYQQTPGQGLQFLFEYFSETQRNKGNFPGRFSGRQFSNSRSEMNVSTLELGDSALYLCASSSTQGQGYEQYFGPGTRLTVT.

In its sample, this clonotype was seen many times. The rearrangement uses TRBV4-3 and TRBJ2-7; D is perhaps TRBD1 (5 bases). V shed 0 bases and J shed 2 bases, with 8 bases lying between them. The CDR3 has 14 amino acids. Germline loops: CDR1 LGHNA, CDR2 YSLEER. CDR3: CASSQDGRAYEQYF. The CDR3 coding sequence is TGCGCCAGCAGCCAAGACGGCAGGGCCTACGAGCAGTACTTC.

In this sample, this clonotype turned up once. DNA for the CDR3: TGCGCCAGCAGCTCTGGGACTAATAGCGGGAGCGGGGAGACCCAGTACTTC. Its translation: CASSSGTNSGSGETQYF. The chain combines TRBV5-1 with TRBJ2-5, with TRBD2 matching 9 bases. V lost 3 bases, J lost 5 bases, and 14 bases stayed unmatched. Germline V gene sequence: CDR1 SGHRS, CDR2 YFSETQ. This CDR3 comprises 17 residues.

This chain links TRBV7-2 with TRBJ2-7; D perhaps matches TRBD2 (5 bases). This CDR3 has 14 amino acids. Trimming took 1 base from V and 3 from J, leaving 10 bases between them. CDR1 and CDR2 from the germline V gene are SGHTA and FQGNSA. The CDR3 coding sequence is TGTGCCAGCAGCTTAGGGGAGTCGGACTACGAGCAGTACTTC. This encodes CASSLGESDYEQYF.

This clonotype showed up just a few times. The chain links TRBV30 to TRBJ1-1; TRBD1 might be the D (5 bases). Per the germline V gene, CDR1 is GTSNPN and CDR2 is SVGIG (reference sequence). The ends were cut back, 4 bases at V and 5 bases at J, with 17 bases in the middle. CDR3 length: 14 residues. The CDR3 DNA reads as TGTGCCTGGATTCCAGGGTCGGGTATAACTGAAGCTTTCTTT. It translates to CAWIPGSGITEAFF.

The chain couples TRBV27 to TRBJ1-1; 11 nucleotides line up with TRBD1. CDR1 is MNHEY and CDR2 is SMNVEV in the germline V gene (reference sequence). The CDR3 is made up of 14 amino acids. V shed 5 bases and J 7 bases; nucleotides not matched to a gene: 6. The CDR3 reads CASSPWTGGSEAFF. The CDR3 DNA reads as TGTGCCAGCAGTCCCTGGACAGGGGGCAGTGAAGCTTTCTTT.

This clonotype was found a few times. This chain connects TRBV6-2 or TRBV6-3 to TRBJ2-2; no clear D gene. The V end lost 5 bases, the J end lost 5 bases, and 12 bases lay between the germline ends. The CDR3 is 14 amino acids. The germline V gene has CDR1 MNHEY and CDR2 SVGEGT. CDR3 protein: CASSPLLGTGELFF. CDR3 coding DNA: TGTGCCAGCAGTCCCCTTTTAGGTACCGGGGAGCTGTTTTTT.

This clonotype has just a few counts. The chain is built from TRBV6-1 and TRBJ2-7; tentative D call: TRBD1 (6 bases). Germline V lookup: CDR1 MNHNS, CDR2 SASEGT. Trimming stripped 5 bases from V and 2 bases from J, with 10 bases between. The length of the CDR3 is 13 residues. The CDR3 sequence is CASSTGSTYEQYF. The DNA of the CDR3 is TGTGCCAGCAGTACAGGGTCAACCTACGAGCAGTACTTC.

This clonotype was seen a handful of times. V gene TRBV7-2 combines with J gene TRBJ1-3, with a possible D match to TRBD1 (5 bases). With 5 bases removed from V and 0 bases from J, the gap between germline ends came to 11 bases. The CDR3 is made up of 15 amino acids. The germline CDR1 and CDR2 sequences are SGHTA and FQGNSA. The CDR3 bases are TGTGCCAGCAGCGCGGGACCAGGCTCTGGAAACACCATATATTTT. Protein product: CASSAGPGSGNTIYF.

This chain joins TRBV4-3 and TRBJ2-2, with 8 bases that match TRBD2. CDR3 length equals 16 residues. Germline CDR1 LGHNA, CDR2 YSLEER. V lost 0 bases and J lost 5; bases outside the gene matches: 5. DNA for the CDR3: TGCGCCAGCAGCCAAGATTCCGGGGGGGGTACCGGGGAGCTGTTTTTT. Translated, it gives CASSQDSGGGTGELFF.

This clonotype was recorded at least ten times. A much larger clone differs from this one at a single base, so this may be a read error. This chain links TRBV12-3 or TRBV12-4 with TRBJ2-7; D is ambiguous. V shed 2 bases and J shed 0 bases, with 5 bases lying between them. CDR3 size: 13 residues. The chain's CDR3 is CASSLMGSYEQYF. For the CDR3, the DNA is TGTGCCAGCAGTTTAATGGGCTCCTACGAGCAGTACTTC.

At least ten counts were recorded for this clonotype. V and J are TRBV11-2 and TRBJ2-3, with TRBD2 identical over 11 bases. With 4 bases clipped from V and 0 bases from J, the junction kept 9 bases outside the gene matches. Germline values: CDR1 SGHAT, CDR2 FQNNGV. This CDR3 spans 18 amino acids. This chain's CDR3 is CASSSGLAGRYSTDTQYF. The DNA of the CDR3 is TGTGCCAGCAGCTCCGGACTAGCGGGCCGCTATAGCACAGATACGCAGTATTTT.

V gene TRBV6-5 combines with J gene TRBJ2-7, with 8 bases matching TRBD1. Germline loops: CDR1 MNHEY, CDR2 SVGAGI. V dropped 10 bases and J dropped 5; count of bases not matched to a gene: 7. The CDR3 consists of 12 residues. CDR3 nucleotides: TGTGCCACCTACGACAGGGGCAACGAGCAGTACTTC. Its protein product is CATYDRGNEQYF.

The rearrangement links TRBV7-9 to TRBJ2-1; D may match TRBD1 or TRBD2 (5 bases each). The CDR3 is 17 amino acids. The V gene's germline CDR1 is SEHNR and CDR2 FQNEAQ (reference sequence). Trimming cost V 4 bases and J 2 bases, with 18 bases left between them. CDR3 amino acids: CASSSRSLGTPYNEQFF. In DNA form, the CDR3 reads TGTGCCAGCAGCTCAAGGTCCCTAGGGACCCCCTACAATGAGCAGTTCTTC.

This clonotype came up a few times. This chain uses TRBV4-3 with TRBJ2-1; D possibly corresponds to TRBD1 (5 bases). Germline V gene sequence: CDR1 LGHNA, CDR2 YSLEER. This CDR3 spans 15 amino acids. Trimming stripped 0 bases from V and 6 bases from J, with 12 bases between. The CDR3 protein is CASSQEPQGSNEQFF. CDR3 bases: TGCGCCAGCAGCCAAGAACCTCAGGGATCCAATGAGCAGTTCTTC.

The chain carries TRBV29-1 and TRBJ2-7; 7 positions match TRBD2. Germline CDR1 SQVTM, CDR2 ANQGSEA. The CDR3 totals 12 residues. With V trimmed by 4 bases and J by 2 bases, 2 bases remained unmatched. Here the CDR3 reads CSVGGGTYEQYF. CDR3 in DNA: TGCAGCGTTGGGGGGGGAACCTACGAGCAGTACTTC.

This clonotype was observed a handful of times. The rearrangement joins TRBV18 to TRBJ1-4; 10 bases are shared with TRBD1. This CDR3 region has 16 residues. CDR1 and CDR2 from the germline V gene are KGHSH and LQKENI. Trimming cost V 0 bases and J 3 bases; bases outside gene matches: 1. CDR3 region: CASSPPGQGPNEKLFF. The DNA for the CDR3 is TGTGCCAGCTCACCACCGGGACAGGGGCCTAATGAAAAACTGTTTTTT.

In its sample, this clonotype was seen many times. The gene calls are TRBV6-2 or TRBV6-3 and TRBJ1-1, with 10 bases matching TRBD1. Trimming at V came to 5 bases and at J to 10 bases, leaving 25 bases not matched to a gene. Germline V CDR1 and CDR2: MNHEY, SVGEGT. This CDR3 is built from 19 residues. CDR3 region: CASSPGQGFVQGARTPAFF. Here the CDR3 DNA reads TGTGCCAGCAGTCCGGGACAGGGGTTTGTCCAGGGGGCGCGGACGCCAGCTTTCTTT.

This clonotype was counted only a few times. The gene calls are TRBV20-1 and TRBJ1-5; D may be TRBD1 (6 bases). V lost 5 bases, J lost 10 bases, and 21 bases lay in between. The CDR3 contains 14 residues. Per the germline V gene, CDR1 is DFQATT and CDR2 is SNEGSKA (reference sequence). CDR3 coding DNA: TGCAGTGCTGGAGCGGTCAGGGACAACGGACCCCAGCATTTT. This translates into CSAGAVRDNGPQHF.

This clonotype was detected many times. The V and J genes are TRBV2 and TRBJ2-7; D unclear. The V and J ends lost 6 bases and 3 bases respectively, with 9 bases between them. The CDR3 loop spans 12 amino acids. CDR1 and CDR2 (germline): SNHLY, FYNNEI. The CDR3 nucleotides read TGTGCCAGCAGAGAGCATCTCTACGAGCAGTACTTC. Protein product: CASREHLYEQYF.

The rearrangement links TRBV12-3 or TRBV12-4 to TRBJ2-4, with D maybe TRBD1 (6 bases). Deletions cut 5 bases from V and 3 bases from J, with 14 bases between. The CDR3 runs to 15 residues. In DNA form, the CDR3 reads TGTGCCAGCAGTCCCTACCGAGGGGGCAAAAACATTCAGTACTTC. This encodes CASSPYRGGKNIQYF.

Only a few counts were recorded for this clonotype. The chain carries TRBV7-9 and TRBJ2-1; D ambiguous. CDR3 size: 13 residues. V lost 0 bases, J lost 12 bases, and 12 bases lay in between. The germline gives CDR1 SEHNR, CDR2 FQNEAQ (reference sequence). Here the CDR3 reads CASSLALRVAQFF. In nucleotides, the CDR3 is TGTGCCAGCAGCTTAGCGCTTAGGGTTGCGCAGTTCTTC.

This clonotype was recorded once. The chain joins TRBV12-3 or TRBV12-4 to TRBJ2-3; TRBD2 might be the D (6 bases). The V end lost 5 bases, the J end lost 8 bases, and 20 bases lay between the germline ends. This CDR3 is built from 15 residues. CDR3 amino acids: CASSILMGEASTQYF. Here the CDR3 DNA reads TGTGCCAGCAGTATCCTTATGGGGGAGGCGTCTACGCAGTATTTT.

The chain has TRBV20-1 and TRBJ1-2; tentative D call: TRBD1 (5 bases). Trimming cost V 6 bases and J 8 bases, with 7 bases left between them. Germline CDR1 and CDR2: DFQATT and SNEGSKA (reference sequence). This CDR3 has 9 amino acids. As DNA, the CDR3 is TGCAGTGCCAGGGAAGGCTACACCTTC. Amino acid sequence: CSAREGYTF.

Many counts were recorded for this clonotype. The chain carries TRBV20-1 and TRBJ2-3; D remains ambiguous. Germline CDR1 is DFQATT and CDR2 is SNEGSKA (reference sequence). V dropped 3 bases and J dropped 6 bases, with 13 bases sitting between them. This CDR3 has 13 residues. The CDR3 coding sequence is TGCAGTGCTAGCCCCGTAGCCAGGGATACGCAGTATTTT. Translated: CSASPVARDTQYF.

V and J are TRBV7-3 and TRBJ2-1, with 7 bases matching TRBD1. CDR3 length equals 13 residues. With V trimmed by 5 bases and J by 7 bases, 5 bases remained unmatched. CDR1 and CDR2 from the germline V gene are SGHTA and FQGTGA. CDR3 coding DNA: TGTGCCAGCAGCCAAATACAGGGGAATGAGCAGTTCTTC. It encodes CASSQIQGNEQFF.

V is TRBV29-1 and J is TRBJ1-5; possibly TRBD1 for D (5 bases). Looked up from germline, CDR1 is SQVTM and CDR2 is ANQGSEA. Trimming cost V 4 bases and J 3 bases, with 10 bases left between them. This CDR3 contains 13 residues. CDR3 sequence reads: CSVAGGINQPQHF. CDR3 DNA: TGCAGCGTTGCGGGGGGGATCAATCAGCCCCAGCATTTT.

This clonotype was seen only a few times. This sequence joins TRBV15 and TRBJ2-1; weak D call: TRBD2 (6 bases). This CDR3 is 15 amino acids long. The germline V gene has CDR1 LNHNV and CDR2 YYDKDF (reference sequence). V lost 6 bases and J 5 bases, leaving 17 bases between the germline ends. The CDR3 sequence is CATSPAGTPNNEQFF. DNA of the CDR3: TGTGCCACCAGTCCCGCGGGGACGCCCAACAATGAGCAGTTCTTC.